The 26 T cell receptor beta chains given below trace back to one sample, sequenced in a study of early stage breast cancer tumors. TCRdb keeps only in-frame clones here, not all; method: immunoSEQ multiplex PCR. Among around 4,400 clones listed, 60% to 80% were seen once. Sequencing was done on a sample of normal breast tissue next to the tumor. The origin of the receptors is a person between 55 and 69 years old with breast cancer.

The chain has TRBV2 and TRBJ2-1; 9 bases align to TRBD2. The junction had 2 bases not matched to a gene; V was cut back by 0 bases and J by 5 bases. Germline CDR1 is SNHLY and CDR2 is FYNNEI. The CDR3 has 15 amino acids. CDR3 DNA: TGTGCCAGCAGTGAAGCTCGACTAGCGGACAATGAGCAGTTCTTC. It specifies CASSEARLADNEQFF.

The chain couples TRBV9 to TRBJ1-2; 7 nucleotides agree with TRBD1. Trimming took 4 bases from V and 4 from J; bases not matched to a gene: 10. The CDR3 is made up of 15 amino acids. Germline V gene data show CDR1 as SGDLS and CDR2 as YYNGEE. The CDR3: CASSLRDSGGYGYTF. Here the CDR3 DNA reads TGTGCCAGCAGCCTACGGGACAGCGGTGGCTATGGCTACACCTTC.

The CDR3 DNA is TGTGCCAGCAGCTTACAGGGGGCGGGCGAGCAGTACTTC. Amino acid sequence: CASSLQGAGEQYF. This chain joins TRBV11-3 and TRBJ2-7; the match to TRBD1 covers 8 bases. Germline loops: CDR1 SGHNT, CDR2 YENEEA. Trimming removed 2 bases from V and 6 bases from J; junction bases left unmatched: 3. The CDR3 totals 13 residues. Variable domain in full (rest from reference TRBV11-3 and TRBJ2-7): EAGVVQSPRYKIIEKKQPVAFWCNPISGHNTLYWYLQNLGQGPELLIRYENEEAVDDSQLPKDRFSAERLKGVDSTLKIQPAELGDSAVYLCASSLQGAGEQYFGPGTRLTVT.

V usage is TRBV7-6 and J usage is TRBJ1-4, with D possibly matching TRBD1 (5 bases). Germline V gene lookup returns CDR1 SGHVS and CDR2 FNYEAQ. The CDR3 covers 14 residues. V was pared by 6 bases and J by 1 base, with 9 bases between. CDR3 nucleotides: TGTGCCAGCAGTAAGGGGCGAACTAATGAAAAACTGTTTTTT. It translates to CASSKGRTNEKLFF.

This chain joins TRBV6-1 and TRBJ2-1; D is perhaps TRBD1 (6 bases). The CDR3 runs 13 residues. Looked up from germline, CDR1 is MNHNS and CDR2 is SASEGT. Trimming stripped 6 bases from V and 6 bases from J, with 12 bases between. CDR3 region: CASRPGVFNEQFF. The CDR3 bases are TGTGCCAGCAGGCCAGGGGTATTCAATGAGCAGTTCTTC.

This clone came up a few times. The rearrangement joins TRBV6-6 to TRBJ1-1; 7 positions agree with TRBD1. The germline V gene encodes CDR1 MNHNY and CDR2 SVGAGI (reference sequence). The CDR3 spans 14 residues. The junction had 5 bases not matched to a gene; V was cut back by 7 bases and J by 0 bases. The CDR3 protein is CASTPTGLNTEAFF. CDR3 DNA sequence: TGTGCCAGCACCCCGACAGGGTTGAACACTGAAGCTTTCTTT.

The J gene is TRBJ2-2, the V gene TRBV19, with D unclear. Germline-derived CDR1 and CDR2 are LNHDA and SQIVND (reference sequence). The CDR3 consists of 12 residues. The V and J ends lost 0 bases and 4 bases respectively, with 0 bases between them. The CDR3 region is CASSIDTGELFF. CDR3 in DNA: TGTGCCAGTAGTATAGACACCGGGGAGCTGTTTTTT.

This chain connects TRBV6-1 to TRBJ2-3, with TRBD1 identical over 7 bases. This CDR3 is built from 15 residues. Trimming removed 3 bases from V and 0 bases from J; junction bases left unmatched: 3. Germline V CDR1 and CDR2: MNHNS, SASEGT. CDR3 sequence (DNA): TGTGCCAGCAGTGATTTGACAGGGAGCACAGATACGCAGTATTTT. Translation gives CASSDLTGSTDTQYF.

This chain links TRBV2 with TRBJ2-7; D unresolved. This CDR3 contains 11 residues. Looked up from germline, CDR1 is SNHLY and CDR2 is FYNNEI. Trimming took 6 bases from V and 7 from J, leaving 10 bases between them. The chain's CDR3 is CASSGIWEQYF. For the CDR3, the DNA is TGTGCCAGCAGCGGCATCTGGGAGCAGTACTTC.

This clone has more than one count but fewer than ten. The gene calls are TRBV6-5 and TRBJ2-2; D call uncertain. The CDR3 totals 16 residues. Trimming cost V 0 bases and J 3 bases, with 11 bases left between them. From germline, CDR1 is MNHEY and CDR2 SVGAGI. The CDR3 reads CASSYSPSGYTGELFF. The CDR3 DNA follows: TGTGCCAGCAGTTACTCGCCTAGTGGTTACACCGGGGAGCTGTTTTTT.

V gene TRBV18 combines with J gene TRBJ2-2, with D possibly matching TRBD2 (5 bases). Trimming took 4 bases from V and 5 from J, leaving 8 bases between them. The V gene's germline CDR1 is KGHSH and CDR2 LQKENI. The CDR3 runs 13 residues. The CDR3 DNA reads TGTGCCAGCTCACAGTCGGGAACCGGGGAGCTGTTTTTT. It codes for CASSQSGTGELFF.

This chain connects TRBV4-1 to TRBJ1-4; no clear D gene. Deletions cut 5 bases from V and 6 bases from J, with 16 bases between. CDR1 MGHRA and CDR2 YSYEKL come from the germline V gene. The CDR3 consists of 15 residues. The CDR3 sequence is CASSYGPTRDEKLFF. In DNA form, the CDR3 reads TGCGCCAGCAGCTATGGCCCCACTCGGGATGAAAAACTGTTTTTT.

The chain links TRBV6-1 to TRBJ1-1; TRBD1 might be the D (5 bases). Trimming cost V 10 bases and J 5 bases, with 20 bases left between them. Germline V CDR1 and CDR2: MNHNS, SASEGT. This CDR3 comprises 14 residues. The CDR3 coding sequence is TGTGCCACCAGGGAAGGGACTATAGGTACTGAAGCTTTCTTT. Translated, it gives CATREGTIGTEAFF.

The chain is built from TRBV30 and TRBJ2-7, with D uncertain. The length of the CDR3 is 14 residues. Trimming removed 3 bases at V and 0 bases at J, with 12 bases between. Germline CDR1 GTSNPN, CDR2 SVGIG (reference sequence). CDR3 region: CAWSAPPSSYEQYF. The CDR3 DNA reads as TGTGCCTGGAGCGCCCCCCCCTCCTCCTACGAGCAGTACTTC. Combining the CDR3 with reference TRBV30 and TRBJ2-7 gives the whole variable domain SQTIHQWPATLVQPVGSPLSLECTVEGTSNPNLYWYRQAAGRGLQLLFYSVGIGQISSEVPQNLSASRPQDRQFILSSKKLLLSDSGFYLCAWSAPPSSYEQYFGPGTRLTVT.

In this sample, this clone turned up a few times. The rearrangement joins TRBV18 to TRBJ2-1; D unresolved. This CDR3 contains 13 residues. Trimming removed 3 bases at V and 7 bases at J, with 10 bases between. Germline lookup yields CDR1 KGHSH and CDR2 LQKENI. The CDR3 nucleotides are TGTGCCAGCTCACCCTTGGTGGAGAATGAGCAGTTCTTC. This codes for CASSPLVENEQFF.

This clone was seen a few times. This chain uses TRBV6-5 with TRBJ2-2; 9 nucleotides align to TRBD1. The CDR3 has 14 amino acids. CDR1 is MNHEY and CDR2 is SVGAGI in the germline V gene. Trimming took 6 bases from V and 6 from J; bases not matched to a gene: 5. The DNA of the CDR3 is TGTGCCAGCAGCCTCCGACAGGGGGCCGGGGAGCTGTTTTTT. Encoded protein: CASSLRQGAGELFF.

This clone was seen more than once but under ten times. CDR3 in amino acids: CASSWTGTTSGELFF. CDR3 nucleotide sequence: TGTGCCAGCAGCTGGACCGGGACTACTAGCGGGGAGCTGTTTTTT. V usage is TRBV7-9 and J usage is TRBJ2-2; 7 nucleotides agree with TRBD2. V trimming: 4 bases; J trimming: 7 bases; junction bases outside the gene matches: 9. CDR3 size: 15 residues. Germline assignment: CDR1 SEHNR and CDR2 FQNEAQ (reference sequence).

This chain uses TRBV19 with TRBJ2-7, with D maybe TRBD2 (6 bases). Trimming cost V 4 bases and J 2 bases, with 12 bases left between them. Germline lookup yields CDR1 LNHDA and CDR2 SQIVND (reference sequence). CDR3 length: 14 residues. The CDR3 DNA sequence: TGTGCCAGTAGTAATGGGGGACTCCCCTACGAGCAGTACTTC. It yields the protein CASSNGGLPYEQYF.

This chain joins TRBV2 and TRBJ2-1; 11 bases map to TRBD2. Trimming took 8 bases from V and 3 from J; bases not matched to a gene: 0. CDR3 length: 13 amino acids. Looked up from germline, CDR1 is SNHLY and CDR2 is FYNNEI. CDR3 coding DNA: TGTGCCAGCGGGACTAGCGGCTACAATGAGCAGTTCTTC. Protein: CASGTSGYNEQFF. Full variable domain (remainder filled in from reference TRBV2 and TRBJ2-1): EPEVTQTPSHQVTQMGQEVILRCVPISNHLYFYWYRQILGQKVEFLVSFYNNEISEKSEIFDDQFSVERPDGSNFTLKIRSTKLEDSAMYFCASGTSGYNEQFFGPGTRLTVL.

This chain links TRBV30 with TRBJ1-1, with a possible D match to TRBD1 (5 bases). This CDR3 region has 16 residues. The V gene lost 1 base and the J gene lost 4 bases, with 19 bases spanning the gap. The germline CDR1 and CDR2 sequences are GTSNPN and SVGIG (reference sequence). The DNA for the CDR3 is TGTGCCTGGAGTGGGGGGTTCCTGAGGGGATCCACTGAAGCTTTCTTT. It yields the protein CAWSGGFLRGSTEAFF.

The rearrangement links TRBV9 to TRBJ2-4, with TRBD2 matching 9 bases. Germline assignment: CDR1 SGDLS and CDR2 YYNGEE. V lost 0 bases and J lost 8; bases outside the gene matches: 6. The CDR3 runs to 15 residues. The CDR3 bases are TGTGCCAGCAGCGTAGAAGGGCGGGGGGGCGACATTCAGTACTTC. It is translated as CASSVEGRGGDIQYF.

CDR3 in amino acids: CASSARTDTQYF. DNA of the CDR3: TGTGCCAGCAGCGCTCGCACAGATACGCAGTATTTT. The chain is built from TRBV9 and TRBJ2-3; D is uncertain. The germline V and J ends were trimmed by 3 bases and 1 base, with 3 bases remaining between them. The CDR3 runs 12 residues. Germline values: CDR1 SGDLS, CDR2 YYNGEE. The full variable domain, in which reference TRBV9 and TRBJ2-3 provide the parts outside the CDR3, is DSGVTQTPKHLITATGQRVTLRCSPRSGDLSVYWYQQSLDQGLQFLIQYYNGEERAKGNILERFSAQQFPDLHSELNLSSLELGDSALYFCASSARTDTQYFGPGTRLTVL.

The chain joins TRBV30 to TRBJ2-3; D is possibly TRBD2 (5 bases). This CDR3 is built from 14 residues. Germline assignment: CDR1 GTSNPN and CDR2 SVGIG (reference sequence). V was cut by 1 base and J by 5 bases, with 13 bases left in between. CDR3 DNA: TGTGCCTGGAGTGAAGTGGGAGTGGTAGATACGCAGTATTTT. This codes for CAWSEVGVVDTQYF.

This chain uses TRBV2 with TRBJ2-7; D gene unclear. The germline CDR1 and CDR2 sequences are SNHLY and FYNNEI. Trimming took 5 bases from V and 2 from J, leaving 10 bases between them. The CDR3 runs to 13 residues. The CDR3 region has the DNA TGTGCCAGCAGTCTCCCATTGACCTACGAGCAGTACTTC. This sequence encodes CASSLPLTYEQYF.

This clone was recorded once. CDR3 loop: CATMGQNSYNEQFF. The CDR3 DNA is TGTGCCACCATGGGACAGAACTCCTACAATGAGCAGTTCTTC. The chain is built from TRBV28 and TRBJ2-1; 7 positions match TRBD1. This CDR3 region has 14 residues. Germline-derived CDR1 and CDR2 are MDHEN and SYDVKM. With 10 bases clipped from V and 0 bases from J, the junction kept 6 bases outside the gene matches.

The chain employs TRBV5-1 and TRBJ2-5; either TRBD1 or TRBD2 may fit D (5 bases each). This CDR3 has 16 amino acids. The V gene's germline CDR1 is SGHRS and CDR2 YFSETQ. Between the trimmed V and J ends, which lost 0 bases and 5 bases, there was a span of 17 bases. CDR3 DNA sequence: TGCGCCAGCAGCTTGGGAGGGACGCCCCAGCGGGAGACCCAGTACTTC. It encodes CASSLGGTPQRETQYF. Together with reference TRBV5-1 and TRBJ2-5, the CDR3 gives the full variable domain: KAGVTQTPRYLIKTRGQQVTLSCSPISGHRSVSWYQQTPGQGLQFLFEYFSETQRNKGNFPGRFSGRQFSNSRSEMNVSTLELGDSALYLCASSLGGTPQRETQYFGPGTRLLVL.